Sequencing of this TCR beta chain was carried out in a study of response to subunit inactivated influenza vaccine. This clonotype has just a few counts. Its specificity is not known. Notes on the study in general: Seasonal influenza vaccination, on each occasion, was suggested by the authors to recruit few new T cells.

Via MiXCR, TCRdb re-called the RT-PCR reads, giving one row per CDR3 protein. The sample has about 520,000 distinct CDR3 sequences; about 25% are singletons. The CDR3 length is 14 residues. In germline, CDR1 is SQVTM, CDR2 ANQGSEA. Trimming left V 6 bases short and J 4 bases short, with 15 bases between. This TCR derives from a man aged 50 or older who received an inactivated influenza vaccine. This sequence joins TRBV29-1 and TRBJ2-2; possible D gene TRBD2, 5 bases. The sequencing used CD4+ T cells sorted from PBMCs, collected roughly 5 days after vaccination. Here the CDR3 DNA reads TGCAGCGTCTCGGACGGAGGATCCACCGGGGAGCTGTTTTTT. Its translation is CSVSDGGSTGELFF.